This T cell receptor (beta chain) was identified during a study of OX40 agonist ivuxolimab in advanced cancers. Whole-study context: Ivuxolimab, an antibody acting as an agonist of OX40 (CD134), was used to treat patients. Antecedent anti-PD-1, anti-PD-L1 or anti-CTLA-4 therapy was permissible, with 30% to 50% having received some. Notes on the study in general: People who partly responded at 0.1-3.0 mg/kg had some of the least clonal expansion seen.

The count of this clone is one. Its target is not known. The CDR3 is 23 amino acids. After removal of 1 base from V and 0 bases from J, the junction contained 25 bases not matched to a gene. This table comes from immunoSEQ multiplex PCR, and its TCRdb copy is limited to in-frame clones, with some not included. The table includes about 77,000 clones, 89% detected once. This chain joins TRBV23-1 and TRBJ1-1; TRBD1 agrees at 8 bases. TRBV23-1 is an ORF for which the function is uncertain. Specimen: CD4+ or CD8+ T cells sorted from blood, collected in a trial of the OX40 agonist ivuxolimab. The clonotype originates from an adult with an advanced solid tumor such as melanoma, head and neck, liver or kidney cancer. CDR3: CASSQLSAEMTGESYRVNTEAFF. CDR3 in DNA: TGCGCCAGCAGTCAATTATCGGCCGAGATGACAGGGGAGTCTTATAGGGTGAACACTGAAGCTTTCTTT.